The 27 T cell receptor beta chains given below trace back to one sample, sequenced in a study of blood T cell repertoires in COVID-19. Some clones are missing from TCRdb's copy, which holds only in-frame ones; the method was immunoSEQ multiplex PCR. The sample contains fewer than 300,000 clones, under 85% of which appear only once. The specimen sequenced was peripheral blood. These receptors all come from a human donor with COVID-19, enrolled during active disease. The donor label of this sample is uncertain.

The rearrangement uses TRBV28 and TRBJ1-2; 7 bases are a match to TRBD1. J gave up 6 bases and V 6 bases, and 16 bases lay outside the gene matches. The germline V gene encodes CDR1 MDHEN and CDR2 SYDVKM. The CDR3 runs to 16 residues. This CDR3 is CASRRTQGIKVNGYTF. The CDR3 DNA reads TGTGCCAGCAGGAGGACACAGGGGATTAAGGTGAATGGCTACACCTTC.

The V gene is TRBV9, the J gene TRBJ2-1, with 10 bases identical to TRBD2. CDR3 length: 17 residues. V lost 1 base to trimming and J lost 8 bases; unmatched junction nucleotides: 12. CDR1 SGDLS and CDR2 YYNGEE come from the germline V gene. The CDR3 spells CASSVRGRLAGRDEQFF. The CDR3 coding sequence is TGTGCCAGCAGCGTACGCGGAAGACTAGCGGGTAGGGATGAGCAGTTCTTC.

The CDR3 loop is CASSPGGVHTEAFF. CDR3 bases: TGTGCCAGCAGCCCCGGCGGGGTGCACACTGAAGCTTTCTTT. The V call is TRBV28, the J call TRBJ1-1; D unclear. CDR1 is MDHEN, CDR2 SYDVKM, per germline. The ends were cut back, 6 bases at V and 3 bases at J, with 14 bases in the middle. This CDR3 has 14 residues.

The V call is TRBV5-1, the J call TRBJ2-7; 7 bases are shared with TRBD2. CDR3 length: 14 residues. Germline V gene data show CDR1 as SGHRS and CDR2 as YFSETQ. The trim removed 4 bases at V and 4 bases at J, leaving 8 bases unmatched. CDR3 nucleotides: TGCGCCAGCAGCCCCGGGGGGATGGAGTACGAGCAGTACTTC. Amino acid sequence: CASSPGGMEYEQYF.

The gene calls are TRBV2 and TRBJ2-7; 8 bases agree with TRBD1. Losses at the gene ends were 6 bases for V and 2 bases for J; bases not matched to a gene: 9. The CDR3 has 15 amino acids. Germline-derived CDR1 and CDR2 are SNHLY and FYNNEI. CDR3 coding DNA: TGTGCCAGCAGAACCCGGGACAGGAGCACCTACGAGCAGTACTTC. Amino acids: CASRTRDRSTYEQYF.

The chain employs TRBV27 and TRBJ2-1; no reliable D call. This CDR3 region has 14 residues. Trimming cost V 3 bases and J 8 bases, with 14 bases left between them. Germline-derived CDR1 and CDR2 are MNHEY and SMNVEV (reference sequence). CDR3: CASSFGDSFDEQFF. The CDR3 DNA follows: TGTGCCAGCAGTTTTGGAGACTCCTTTGATGAGCAGTTCTTC.

This chain uses TRBV28 with TRBJ2-2; 14 nucleotides line up with TRBD2. Germline V gene data show CDR1 as MDHEN and CDR2 as SYDVKM. V shed 0 bases, J shed 8 bases, and the junction held 5 bases outside the gene matches. The CDR3 contains 17 residues. The DNA for the CDR3 is TGTGCCAGCAGTTTATGGCGACTAGCGGGAGGGCCTGGGGAGCTGTTTTTT. This codes for CASSLWRLAGGPGELFF.

The chain is built from TRBV5-1 and TRBJ2-7; D perhaps matches TRBD1 (5 bases). In germline, CDR1 is SGHRS, CDR2 YFSETQ. CDR3 length: 15 amino acids. The germline V and J ends were trimmed by 2 bases and 2 bases, with 14 bases remaining between them. DNA of the CDR3: TGCGCCAGCAGCTTTGGGGCAGGGCCCACCTACGAGCAGTACTTC. Translated: CASSFGAGPTYEQYF. Complete variable domain (other parts from reference TRBV5-1 and TRBJ2-7): KAGVTQTPRYLIKTRGQQVTLSCSPISGHRSVSWYQQTPGQGLQFLFEYFSETQRNKGNFPGRFSGRQFSNSRSEMNVSTLELGDSALYLCASSFGAGPTYEQYFGPGTRLTVT.

The V gene is TRBV19, the J gene TRBJ1-2, with D maybe TRBD1 (5 bases). V was clipped by 7 bases and J by 2 bases, with 14 bases between them. Per germline, CDR1 LNHDA and CDR2 SQIVND (reference sequence). This CDR3 is 14 amino acids long. This CDR3 reads CASTPSSGNYGYTF. As DNA, the CDR3 is TGTGCCAGTACCCCCTCCTCAGGGAACTATGGCTACACCTTC.

The J gene is TRBJ1-5, the V gene TRBV6-5; the D is unclear. CDR1 and CDR2 from the germline V gene are MNHEY and SVGAGI. With 0 bases removed from V and 2 bases from J, the gap between germline ends came to 5 bases. CDR3 length: 14 residues. The CDR3 is CASSYSQGNQPQHF. The DNA of the CDR3 is TGTGCCAGCAGTTACTCGCAGGGCAATCAGCCCCAGCATTTT.

This chain joins TRBV19 and TRBJ1-5, with TRBD1 identical over 8 bases. Per germline, CDR1 LNHDA and CDR2 SQIVND (reference sequence). V shed 2 bases and J 7 bases; nucleotides not matched to a gene: 4. The CDR3 runs 14 residues. CDR3 in amino acids: CASSISTGGQPQHF. CDR3 coding DNA: TGTGCCAGTAGTATATCTACAGGGGGACAGCCCCAGCATTTT.

This rearrangement joins TRBV7-9 to TRBJ2-2, with a tentative D call TRBD2 (6 bases). Per germline, CDR1 SEHNR and CDR2 FQNEAQ (reference sequence). CDR3 size: 14 residues. V was shortened by 5 bases and J by 5 bases, with 12 bases between the two germline ends. CDR3 nucleotide sequence: TGTGCCAGCAGCCGCGGAGGGCGGACCGGGGAGCTGTTTTTT. This encodes CASSRGGRTGELFF.

J is TRBJ1-2 and V is TRBV6-5; weak D call: TRBD1 (6 bases). Germline values: CDR1 MNHEY, CDR2 SVGAGI. CDR3 length: 14 residues. V was clipped by 6 bases and J by 3 bases, with 14 bases between them. CDR3 sequence (DNA): TGTGCCAGCAGCCTACAAGCAGGGGACTATGGCTACACCTTC. Amino acid sequence: CASSLQAGDYGYTF.

Written as DNA, the CDR3 is TGTGCCAGCAGCTTGGACAGTAATTCACCCCTCCACTTT. It encodes CASSLDSNSPLHF. The chain joins TRBV7-2 to TRBJ1-6; D might be TRBD1 (6 bases). Germline lookup yields CDR1 SGHTA and CDR2 FQGNSA. The germline V and J ends were trimmed by 3 bases and 6 bases, with 6 bases remaining between them. This CDR3 is built from 13 residues.

This chain connects TRBV19 to TRBJ2-7; D remains ambiguous. V was clipped by 1 base and J by 0 bases, with 10 bases between them. Germline-derived CDR1 and CDR2 are LNHDA and SQIVND (reference sequence). There are 15 residues in the CDR3. CDR3 in DNA: TGTGCCAGTAGTATAGGTACCTCCAGCTCCTACGAGCAGTACTTC. It codes for CASSIGTSSSYEQYF. Combining the CDR3 with reference TRBV19 and TRBJ2-7 gives the whole variable domain DGGITQSPKYLFRKEGQNVTLSCEQNLNHDAMYWYRQDPGQGLRLIYYSQIVNDFQKGDIAEGYSVSREKKESFPLTVTSAQKNPTAFYLCASSIGTSSSYEQYFGPGTRLTVT.

The chain links TRBV4-2 to TRBJ1-2, with 8 positions matching TRBD1. Losses at the gene ends were 0 bases for V and 5 bases for J; bases not matched to a gene: 5. Germline CDR1 LGHNA, CDR2 YNFKEQ. The CDR3 has 15 residues. CDR3 sequence reads: CASSQDLRQGYGYTF. DNA of the CDR3: TGTGCCAGCAGCCAAGATTTGAGACAGGGGTATGGCTACACCTTC.

V is TRBV11-3 and J is TRBJ2-1, with TRBD2 identical over 9 bases. The CDR3 sequence is 14 residues long. The germline gives CDR1 SGHNT, CDR2 YENEEA. The ends lost 5 bases at V and 2 bases at J; junction bases unmatched: 1. Here the CDR3 DNA reads TGTGCCAGCAGCAGACTAGCGGCCTACAATGAGCAGTTCTTC. Its translation is CASSRLAAYNEQFF.

This clone was counted only a few times. This chain joins TRBV7-3 and TRBJ2-2; D possibly corresponds to TRBD2 (5 bases). Germline values: CDR1 SGHTA, CDR2 FQGTGA. The CDR3 length is 14 residues. V was clipped by 8 bases and J by 1 base, with 11 bases between them. CDR3 sequence: CASRPGVNTGELFF. The CDR3 DNA sequence: TGTGCCAGCCGGCCCGGGGTGAACACCGGGGAGCTGTTTTTT.

Notes on this clone: In the same sample, other DNA sequences code for this CDR3. This chain uses TRBV5-1 with TRBJ1-5; 7 positions match TRBD1. The CDR3 is 15 residues long. Trimming at V came to 2 bases and at J to 2 bases, leaving 4 bases not matched to a gene. The germline gives CDR1 SGHRS, CDR2 YFSETQ. The CDR3 nucleotides are TGCGCCAGCAGCTTAACCGGGACAGGCAATCAGCCCCAGCATTTT. Translated, it gives CASSLTGTGNQPQHF.

The gene calls are TRBV3-1 (or the pseudogene TRBV3-2) and TRBJ2-7; 10 bases are a match to TRBD2. V shed 4 bases and J 5 bases; nucleotides not matched to a gene: 8. The germline CDR1 and CDR2 sequences are LGHDT and YNNKEL (reference sequence). The CDR3 has 15 amino acids. CDR3 DNA sequence: TGTGCCAGCAGCCCTTTCCAGACTAGCGGGCACGAGCAGTACTTC. It is translated as CASSPFQTSGHEQYF.

The V call is TRBV13, the J call TRBJ2-7; TRBD2 agrees at 8 bases. The CDR3 consists of 14 residues. Germline V gene data show CDR1 as PRHDT and CDR2 as FYEKMQ (reference sequence). The V and J ends lost 5 bases and 3 bases, in that order; junction bases with no gene match: 6. The CDR3 reads CASSLSGAHYEQYF. DNA of the CDR3: TGTGCCAGCAGCCTTAGCGGGGCACACTACGAGCAGTACTTC.

The chain employs TRBV2 and TRBJ1-3, with TRBD1 as a possible D gene (5 bases). V dropped 0 bases and J dropped 0 bases, with 15 bases sitting between them. The CDR3 covers 18 residues. Germline loops: CDR1 SNHLY, CDR2 FYNNEI. The CDR3 region is CASSEAMGLWSSGNTIYF. The CDR3, as DNA: TGTGCCAGCAGTGAAGCAATGGGACTCTGGAGCTCTGGAAACACCATATATTTT.

This clone was seen only a few times. The J gene is TRBJ2-7, the V gene TRBV3-1 (or the pseudogene TRBV3-2), with D tentatively TRBD2 (5 bases). The germline gives CDR1 LGHDT, CDR2 YNNKEL (reference sequence). With 0 bases removed from V and 7 bases from J, the gap between germline ends came to 10 bases. CDR3 size: 13 residues. This CDR3 is CASSQDPRREQYF. In DNA, the CDR3 is TGTGCCAGCAGCCAAGATCCCCGGAGGGAGCAGTACTTC.

The rearrangement uses TRBV9 and TRBJ1-4; D not resolved. Deletions cut 4 bases from V and 4 bases from J, with 11 bases between. CDR1 is SGDLS and CDR2 is YYNGEE in the germline V gene. This CDR3 has 14 amino acids. This CDR3 reads CASSPEGFNEKLFF. The CDR3 DNA reads TGTGCCAGCAGCCCTGAGGGTTTTAATGAAAAACTGTTTTTT.

The V call is TRBV7-2, the J call TRBJ2-7; D gene unclear. V lost 5 bases and J lost 4, with 15 bases in between. The CDR3 extends over 14 amino acids. Germline lookup yields CDR1 SGHTA and CDR2 FQGNSA. As DNA, the CDR3 is TGTGCCAGCAGCATTGGCGGTGGTGGGTACGAGCAGTACTTC. Translating it yields CASSIGGGGYEQYF.

The table lists this clone with a count of one. The chain recombines TRBV9 with TRBJ1-2; D is uncertain. Germline values: CDR1 SGDLS, CDR2 YYNGEE. V gave up 0 bases and J gave up 6 bases, with 15 bases separating them. This CDR3 comprises 15 residues. CDR3 DNA: TGTGCCAGCAGCGTAGCGATAGGGATCGGGGATGGCTACACCTTC. Protein sequence: CASSVAIGIGDGYTF.

As concerns this clone: The junction departs from the called germline gene at one end, perhaps through a read error. This chain connects TRBV7-2 to TRBJ1-1; D is ambiguous. The CDR3 consists of 13 residues. Germline V gives CDR1 SGHTA, CDR2 FQGNSA. The CDR3: CASRHAGNPEAFF. The CDR3, as DNA: TGTGCCAGCAGACACGCCGGGAACCCTGAAGCTTTCTTT.